This is a list of T cell receptor beta chains from one sample in a study of blood T cell repertoires in COVID-19. Sequencing used immunoSEQ multiplex PCR; TCRdb keeps in-frame clones, though not all of them. The table has some 190,000 clones, roughly nine tenths seen once; the top ten hold about 1.1%. What was sequenced was peripheral blood. All receptors derive from a man under 40 with acute or convalescent COVID-19. Both conserved end residues are part of each CDR3.

J,V,CDR3
TRBJ1-4,TRBV9,CASSVGQGRFEKLFF
TRBJ1-1,TRBV5-8,CASSLYRGRGTEAFF
TRBJ2-1,TRBV7-9,CASSPPAGRTLSYNEQFF
TRBJ2-2,TRBV15,CATSRAFANRGANTGELFF
TRBJ2-7,TRBV7-9,CASSLELAGEQYF
TRBJ1-2,TRBV28,CASRTGFGYTF
TRBJ1-2,TRBV11-2,CASSLTGTNYGYTF
TRBJ2-1,TRBV6-2/TRBV6-3,CASSYGRENYNEQFF
TRBJ2-7,TRBV29-1,CSVVSRAHEQYF
TRBJ2-1,TRBV28,CASSLGQNNEQFF
TRBJ1-1,TRBV12-5,CASGRSMNTEAFF
TRBJ1-1,TRBV19,CASSTGRRGVNTEAFF
TRBJ2-5,TRBV5-8,CASSLGRGSWRSLLGETQYF
TRBJ1-1,TRBV30,CAWSLRTGTGTEAFF
TRBJ2-2,TRBV30,CAWSTRAPGELFF
TRBJ2-3,TRBV6-4,CASSEYSGEEDTQYF
TRBJ1-6,TRBV2,CASSEEWTRPLHF
TRBJ1-2,TRBV28,CASSLTANYGYTF
TRBJ2-7,TRBV25-1,CASSEAGDYEQYF
TRBJ1-5,TRBV2,CASLIDRGHNQPQHF
TRBJ2-5,TRBV21-1,CASSKPRGTDQETQYF
TRBJ2-3,TRBV29-1,CSVGEGADTQYF
TRBJ2-5,TRBV19,CASRRLDEETQYF
TRBJ1-2,TRBV29-1,CSIGQTNYGYTF
TRBJ1-1,TRBV18,CASSQYRGSTEAFF
TRBJ1-5,TRBV6-5,CASRVTRYSNQPQHF
TRBJ2-3,TRBV4-1,CASSQETSGRGTDTQYF
TRBJ2-1,TRBV3-1/TRBV3-2,CASSQKGTDQFF
TRBJ1-4,TRBV5-6,CASSLVGDRPVDDKLFF
TRBJ2-7,TRBV28,CASSPPSGGFYEQYF
TRBJ2-3,TRBV3-1/TRBV3-2,CASSQETGRDTQYF
TRBJ1-1,TRBV28,CASSLVPGQVRFEAFF
TRBJ1-2,TRBV28,CASSVAANYGYTF
TRBJ2-4,TRBV21-1,CASSKALLERGTRRDKNIQYF
TRBJ1-2,TRBV12-3/TRBV12-4,CASTLGGNYGYTF
TRBJ1-2,TRBV28,CAIPYRGRIYGYTF
TRBJ2-7,TRBV6-5,CASSYIGGSGYEQYF
TRBJ1-5,TRBV6-1,CASSEVAGYNQPQHF